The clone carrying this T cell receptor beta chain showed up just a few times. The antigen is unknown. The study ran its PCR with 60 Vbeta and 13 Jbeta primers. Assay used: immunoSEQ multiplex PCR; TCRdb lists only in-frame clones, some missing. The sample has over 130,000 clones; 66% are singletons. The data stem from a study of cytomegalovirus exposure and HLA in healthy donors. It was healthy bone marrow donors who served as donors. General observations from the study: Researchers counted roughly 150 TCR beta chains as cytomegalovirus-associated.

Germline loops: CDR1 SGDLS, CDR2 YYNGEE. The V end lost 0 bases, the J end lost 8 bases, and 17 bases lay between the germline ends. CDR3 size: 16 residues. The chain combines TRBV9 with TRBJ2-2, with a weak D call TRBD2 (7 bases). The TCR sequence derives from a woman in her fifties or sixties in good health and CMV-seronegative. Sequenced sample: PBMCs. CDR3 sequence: CASSVVAGARTGELFF. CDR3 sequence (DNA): TGTGCCAGCAGCGTAGTGGCGGGGGCCAGAACGGGGGAGCTGTTTTTT.